This T cell receptor (beta chain) is drawn from a study of identical twins. Study-wide findings and caveats: Beta out-of-frame twin sharing showed a weaker excess.

This clonotype was seen a handful of times. The target antigen is unknown. TCRdb reanalysed the 5' RACE reads using MiXCR and keeps one entry per CDR3 protein. The sample yields roughly 720,000 distinct CDR3 sequences, 18% seen once. CDR3 length: 15 residues. Germline values: CDR1 ENHRY, CDR2 SYGVKD. V was pared by 6 bases and J by 0 bases, with 9 bases between. The same sample was also studied in work on T cells expressing NK-cell markers.

The receptor was isolated from a young woman in good health. The sequenced sample was PBMCs. This rearrangement joins TRBV10-3 to TRBJ1-6; D remains unclear. CDR3: CAISAGSSYNSPLHF. For the CDR3, the DNA is TGTGCCATCAGCGCTGGAAGCTCCTATAATTCACCCCTCCACTTT.